This T cell receptor (beta chain) was sequenced for a study of spatial heterogeneity in lung cancer. Study-level background: Those follow-up PBMC samples that were available underwent sequencing, at a median interval of about 2 years following resection.

Time point meaning: blood at routine non-recurrence follow-up after resection. Every molecule of TCR cDNA had its own unique molecular identifier. TCRdb used MiXCR to reprocess the 5' RACE reads, holding one entry per CDR3 protein. The sample shows around 300 distinct CDR3 sequences, 30% of them seen only once. This clonotype showed up just once. This beta chain was picked up by a library intended for alpha chains and is off target, so its count carries little meaning. Looked up from germline, CDR1 is MNHEY and CDR2 is SMNVEV (reference sequence). The CDR3 totals 15 residues. V shed 5 bases and J shed 1 base, with 12 bases lying between them.

The source was PBMCs, collected at follow-up. The chain uses TRBV27 and TRBJ2-4, with D unclear. This TCR was recovered from a male donor with early-stage non-small cell lung cancer. The CDR3 coding sequence is TGTGCCAGCAGTGTCGGATGGTCGGCCAAAAACATTCAGTACTTC. Protein sequence: CASSVGWSAKNIQYF.